A selection of T cell receptor beta chains follows, all from one sample in a study of Ad26.COV2.S vaccination and SARS-CoV-2 variants. Data came from immunoSEQ multiplex PCR; TCRdb stores just in-frame clones and leaves some out. The sample lists about 680,000 clones; 80% to 90% were seen once. Sequences were derived from peripheral blood, sampled in a trial of Ad26.COV2.S vaccine versus placebo. These receptors all come from a person aged 18 to 65 who received the Ad26.COV2.S COVID-19 vaccine or a placebo. CDR3s include the opening cysteine and the closing phenylalanine or tryptophan. A D gene is named only where the DNA matches it firmly. Expanded clones are given a class, and other clones once, few, many or no size at all.

CDR3 DNA: TGTGCCAGCAGTTACGCGGGACGCTCTGGAAACACCATATATTTT
CDR3 protein: CASSYAGRSGNTIYF
clone size: once
D gene: .
J gene: TRBJ1-3
CDR3 length: 15
V gene: TRBV6-5

CDR3 DNA: TGTGCCAGCAGCTTAGAGATGAATCAGCCCCAGCATTTT
CDR3 protein: CASSLEMNQPQHF
clone size: .
D gene: .
J gene: TRBJ1-5
CDR3 length: 13
V gene: TRBV7-2

CDR3 DNA: TGTGCCAGCAGCCGCCGGGACAGTACTCTCGAGCAGTACTTC
CDR3 protein: CASSRRDSTLEQYF
clone size: .
D gene: TRBD1
J gene: TRBJ2-7
CDR3 length: 14
V gene: TRBV5-4

CDR3 DNA: TGTGCCAGCAGTGAATACCCAGGGCGGAATTCACCCCTCCACTTT
CDR3 protein: CASSEYPGRNSPLHF
clone size: .
D gene: .
J gene: TRBJ1-6
CDR3 length: 15
V gene: TRBV6-1

CDR3 DNA: TGTGCCACCAGTGACCCCCGGGACTACCGCTACGAGCAGTACTTC
CDR3 protein: CATSDPRDYRYEQYF
clone size: .
D gene: TRBD2
J gene: TRBJ2-7
CDR3 length: 15
V gene: TRBV24-1

CDR3 DNA: TGTGCCAGCAGCCAACCCCGGACTAGCGGTTACAATGAGCAGTTCTTC
CDR3 protein: CASSQPRTSGYNEQFF
clone size: .
D gene: TRBD2
J gene: TRBJ2-1
CDR3 length: 16
V gene: TRBV14

CDR3 DNA: TGTGCCAGCAGCTTAAGTGGGTACGAGCAGTACTTC
CDR3 protein: CASSLSGYEQYF
clone size: .
D gene: .
J gene: TRBJ2-7
CDR3 length: 12
V gene: TRBV11-2

CDR3 DNA: TGCGCCAGCAGCCACAACGAGGAGGGGCCCGGGAACGAGCAGTACTTC
CDR3 protein: CASSHNEEGPGNEQYF
clone size: .
D gene: .
J gene: TRBJ2-7
CDR3 length: 16
V gene: TRBV4-3

CDR3 DNA: TGTGCCACCAGCAGGGGGGCCGGGACAGCGGCCTATGGCTACACCTTC
CDR3 protein: CATSRGAGTAAYGYTF
clone size: .
D gene: TRBD1
J gene: TRBJ1-2
CDR3 length: 16
V gene: TRBV15

CDR3 DNA: TGTGCCAGCAGCCTATCAAGTCTCAATGAGCAGTTCTTC
CDR3 protein: CASSLSSLNEQFF
clone size: .
D gene: .
J gene: TRBJ2-1
CDR3 length: 13
V gene: TRBV12-3/TRBV12-4

CDR3 DNA: TGTGCCACATCCTTAGTGAAATCTACGGGATATACGCAGTATTTT
CDR3 protein: CATSLVKSTGYTQYF
clone size: .
D gene: .
J gene: TRBJ2-3
CDR3 length: 15
V gene: TRBV6-5

CDR3 DNA: TGCAGCGTCGACGGCTACACCGGGGAGCTGTTTTTT
CDR3 protein: CSVDGYTGELFF
clone size: few
D gene: .
J gene: TRBJ2-2
CDR3 length: 12
V gene: TRBV29-1

CDR3 DNA: TGTGCCAGCATTCCCTCCCGGGACAGGGCCCTAGGGTGGCAGTTCTTC
CDR3 protein: CASIPSRDRALGWQFF
clone size: .
D gene: TRBD1
J gene: TRBJ2-1
CDR3 length: 16
V gene: TRBV2

CDR3 DNA: TGTGCCAGCAGCGGGACAGGGAACTCCTACAATGAGCAGTTCTTC
CDR3 protein: CASSGTGNSYNEQFF
clone size: .
D gene: TRBD1
J gene: TRBJ2-1
CDR3 length: 15
V gene: TRBV5-4

CDR3 DNA: TGTGCCAGCAGTTACTCGGGGACAGGCATTAGGGCTTTCTTT
CDR3 protein: CASSYSGTGIRAFF
clone size: .
D gene: TRBD1
J gene: TRBJ1-1
CDR3 length: 14
V gene: TRBV6-5

CDR3 DNA: TGTGCCAGCAGCTCAGGACCTGAAAATGAGCAGTTCTTC
CDR3 protein: CASSSGPENEQFF
clone size: .
D gene: .
J gene: TRBJ2-1
CDR3 length: 13
V gene: TRBV7-8

CDR3 DNA: TGTGCCAGCAGCTTGGGGGGGGGAAGGAGTGAAAAACTGTTTTTT
CDR3 protein: CASSLGGGRSEKLFF
clone size: .
D gene: .
J gene: TRBJ1-4
CDR3 length: 15
V gene: TRBV5-4

CDR3 DNA: TGTGCCAGTTCCCTGGGGCCCCGGACAGTGTGGGGCGAGCAGTACTTC
CDR3 protein: CASSLGPRTVWGEQYF
clone size: .
D gene: .
J gene: TRBJ2-7
CDR3 length: 16
V gene: TRBV19

CDR3 DNA: TGTGCCACCAGTGCCCAACAGGGGCCCACAGATACGCAGTATTTT
CDR3 protein: CATSAQQGPTDTQYF
clone size: .
D gene: TRBD1
J gene: TRBJ2-3
CDR3 length: 15
V gene: TRBV24-1

CDR3 DNA: TGTGCCAGCAGTCCCTCAGCGTCTGGAAACACCATATATTTT
CDR3 protein: CASSPSASGNTIYF
clone size: .
D gene: .
J gene: TRBJ1-3
CDR3 length: 14
V gene: TRBV25-1

CDR3 DNA: TGTGCCACCGCGGTCAGCACAGATACGCAGTATTTT
CDR3 protein: CATAVSTDTQYF
clone size: .
D gene: .
J gene: TRBJ2-3
CDR3 length: 12
V gene: TRBV24-1

CDR3 DNA: TGTGCCAGCAGCCTGGACAGGGTGAACACCGGGGAGCTGTTTTTT
CDR3 protein: CASSLDRVNTGELFF
clone size: once
D gene: TRBD1
J gene: TRBJ2-2
CDR3 length: 15
V gene: TRBV28

CDR3 DNA: TGTGCCAGCAGTTACTCTGTTGGGGGGGACGGGAGAAACATTCAGTACTTC
CDR3 protein: CASSYSVGGDGRNIQYF
clone size: .
D gene: TRBD2
J gene: TRBJ2-4
CDR3 length: 17
V gene: TRBV6-2/TRBV6-3

CDR3 DNA: TGTGCCAGCAGTCTTACCCGGGGAACCGGGAATGAGCAGTTCTTC
CDR3 protein: CASSLTRGTGNEQFF
clone size: .
D gene: .
J gene: TRBJ2-1
CDR3 length: 15
V gene: TRBV7-7

CDR3 DNA: TGTGCCAGCAGCTTACAGGGCCTTCAAGAGACCCAGTACTTC
CDR3 protein: CASSLQGLQETQYF
clone size: .
D gene: .
J gene: TRBJ2-5
CDR3 length: 14
V gene: TRBV7-2

CDR3 DNA: TGTGCCAGCAGTTACGTACAGGGGGCCTACGAGCAGTACTTC
CDR3 protein: CASSYVQGAYEQYF
clone size: .
D gene: TRBD1
J gene: TRBJ2-7
CDR3 length: 14
V gene: TRBV6-6

CDR3 DNA: TGTGCCATCAGTGAGCGGGAGGCAGATACGCAGTATTTT
CDR3 protein: CAISEREADTQYF
clone size: .
D gene: TRBD2
J gene: TRBJ2-3
CDR3 length: 13
V gene: TRBV10-3

CDR3 DNA: TGTGCCAGCAGCTTAGTATCACCGGGCCTCTCACCTGAGCAGTTCTTC
CDR3 protein: CASSLVSPGLSPEQFF
clone size: .
D gene: .
J gene: TRBJ2-1
CDR3 length: 16
V gene: TRBV7-6

CDR3 DNA: TGTGCCAGCAGCTTTGGGGTGGAAGCTTTCTTT
CDR3 protein: CASSFGVEAFF
clone size: few
D gene: .
J gene: TRBJ1-1
CDR3 length: 11
V gene: TRBV7-9

CDR3 DNA: TGTGCCACCAGTGATGCAGGGGACAATCAGCCCCAGCATTTT
CDR3 protein: CATSDAGDNQPQHF
clone size: .
D gene: .
J gene: TRBJ1-5
CDR3 length: 14
V gene: TRBV24-1

CDR3 DNA: TGTGCCAGCAGCCCAGAGGACGGTGCGGGAAACACCATATATTTT
CDR3 protein: CASSPEDGAGNTIYF
clone size: once
D gene: .
J gene: TRBJ1-3
CDR3 length: 15
V gene: TRBV9

CDR3 DNA: TGCGCCAGCAGCATCCTACAGGGGGCTGGAACTGAAGCTTTCTTT
CDR3 protein: CASSILQGAGTEAFF
clone size: .
D gene: TRBD1
J gene: TRBJ1-1
CDR3 length: 15
V gene: TRBV5-1

CDR3 DNA: TGCAGTGCTAGTACTAGCGGGCTCTCCTACGAGCAGTACTTC
CDR3 protein: CSASTSGLSYEQYF
clone size: .
D gene: TRBD2
J gene: TRBJ2-7
CDR3 length: 14
V gene: TRBV20-1

CDR3 DNA: TGTGCCAGTAGTATAGTTGGGAGATCGGGGGAGCTGTTTTTT
CDR3 protein: CASSIVGRSGELFF
clone size: .
D gene: .
J gene: TRBJ2-2
CDR3 length: 14
V gene: TRBV19

CDR3 DNA: TGTGCCAGCAGGCCCCCCGGGACAGGGAACACCGGGGAGCTGTTTTTT
CDR3 protein: CASRPPGTGNTGELFF
clone size: .
D gene: TRBD1
J gene: TRBJ2-2
CDR3 length: 16
V gene: TRBV6-6

CDR3 DNA: TGTGCCAGTAGTATCAACAGGGAATCCACCGGGGAGCTGTTTTTT
CDR3 protein: CASSINRESTGELFF
clone size: .
D gene: .
J gene: TRBJ2-2
CDR3 length: 15
V gene: TRBV19

CDR3 DNA: TGCGCCAGCAGCCGCCCGGAGAGGAACCAAGAGACCCAGTACTTC
CDR3 protein: CASSRPERNQETQYF
clone size: .
D gene: .
J gene: TRBJ2-5
CDR3 length: 15
V gene: TRBV4-1

CDR3 DNA: TGCGCCAGCAGCAGGACAAGGGCTAGCACAGATACGCAGTATTTT
CDR3 protein: CASSRTRASTDTQYF
clone size: .
D gene: .
J gene: TRBJ2-3
CDR3 length: 15
V gene: TRBV5-1

CDR3 DNA: TGTGCCTGGAGTGTACGGGACAGGGGAATTAGCAATCAGCCCCAGCATTTT
CDR3 protein: CAWSVRDRGISNQPQHF
clone size: once
D gene: TRBD1
J gene: TRBJ1-5
CDR3 length: 17
V gene: TRBV30

CDR3 DNA: TGTGCCAGCAGCCCGAACCACTCCTCTAACTATGGCTACACCTTC
CDR3 protein: CASSPNHSSNYGYTF
clone size: .
D gene: .
J gene: TRBJ1-2
CDR3 length: 15
V gene: TRBV7-9

CDR3 DNA: TGCGCCAGCTCCGAGAACAGGGGACGAGAGACCCAGTACTTC
CDR3 protein: CASSENRGRETQYF
clone size: .
D gene: TRBD1
J gene: TRBJ2-5
CDR3 length: 14
V gene: TRBV5-1

CDR3 DNA: TGTGCCAGCAGCCAATTAATTGCGAGGACCTACGAGCAGTACTTC
CDR3 protein: CASSQLIARTYEQYF
clone size: .
D gene: .
J gene: TRBJ2-7
CDR3 length: 15
V gene: TRBV3-1/TRBV3-2

CDR3 DNA: TGTGCCAGCAGTGACAGGGGTACTGAAGCTTTCTTT
CDR3 protein: CASSDRGTEAFF
clone size: .
D gene: .
J gene: TRBJ1-1
CDR3 length: 12
V gene: TRBV2

CDR3 DNA: TGTGCCAGTAGTATCCAGGGTTTCTGGACTAGCGGGAGCCAAGAGACCCAGTACTTC
CDR3 protein: CASSIQGFWTSGSQETQYF
clone size: .
D gene: TRBD2
J gene: TRBJ2-5
CDR3 length: 19
V gene: TRBV19

CDR3 DNA: TGTGCCAGCAGGACCCTAGGGGCCGGGGAGCTGTTTTTT
CDR3 protein: CASRTLGAGELFF
clone size: .
D gene: .
J gene: TRBJ2-2
CDR3 length: 13
V gene: TRBV27

CDR3 DNA: TGCGCCAGCTCCCTTAATCACTCTGGAAACACCATATATTTT
CDR3 protein: CASSLNHSGNTIYF
clone size: .
D gene: .
J gene: TRBJ1-3
CDR3 length: 14
V gene: TRBV10-1

CDR3 DNA: TGTGCCAGCAGCTTGGGTGCGGCCGGCACTGAAGCTTTCTTT
CDR3 protein: CASSLGAAGTEAFF
clone size: .
D gene: .
J gene: TRBJ1-1
CDR3 length: 14
V gene: TRBV5-4

CDR3 DNA: TGTGCCAGCAGTTATGGCAGTGGCACTGAAGCTTTCTTT
CDR3 protein: CASSYGSGTEAFF
clone size: .
D gene: .
J gene: TRBJ1-1
CDR3 length: 13
V gene: TRBV6-5

CDR3 DNA: TGTGCCAGCAGCGTAGATCCCTTCTTGAGCGGGGAGCTGTTTTTT
CDR3 protein: CASSVDPFLSGELFF
clone size: once
D gene: .
J gene: TRBJ2-2
CDR3 length: 15
V gene: TRBV9

CDR3 DNA: TGTGCCAGCAGCCAAGATCGGGGGTCAGGGGCAATGAACACTGAAGCTTTCTTT
CDR3 protein: CASSQDRGSGAMNTEAFF
clone size: .
D gene: .
J gene: TRBJ1-1
CDR3 length: 18
V gene: TRBV3-1/TRBV3-2